This T cell receptor (beta chain) was sequenced for a study of T cell clonality in common variable immunodeficiency. Generated by immunoSEQ multiplex PCR, the TCRdb table keeps only in-frame clones and is missing some. The sample contains about 35,000 clones, none of them singletons. This clone was observed a few times. No antigen is known for it. With the read ending 3 residues before the CDR3 end, the germline J gene is used to fill in that end. Study results and limitations: What drives increased CVID clonality needs T cell subpopulation sequencing.

CDR3 length: 14 residues. Germline CDR1 is KGHSH and CDR2 is LQKENI. The V call is TRBV18, the J call TRBJ2-3, with TRBD1 matching over 7 bases. The TCR originated in a person aged 18 to 75 in good health. Sequencing was done on a sample of peripheral blood mononuclear cells. The CDR3: CASSPGQSNQPQYF. The covered CDR3 bases are TGTGCCAGCTCACCGGGACAGAGCAATCAGCCG.